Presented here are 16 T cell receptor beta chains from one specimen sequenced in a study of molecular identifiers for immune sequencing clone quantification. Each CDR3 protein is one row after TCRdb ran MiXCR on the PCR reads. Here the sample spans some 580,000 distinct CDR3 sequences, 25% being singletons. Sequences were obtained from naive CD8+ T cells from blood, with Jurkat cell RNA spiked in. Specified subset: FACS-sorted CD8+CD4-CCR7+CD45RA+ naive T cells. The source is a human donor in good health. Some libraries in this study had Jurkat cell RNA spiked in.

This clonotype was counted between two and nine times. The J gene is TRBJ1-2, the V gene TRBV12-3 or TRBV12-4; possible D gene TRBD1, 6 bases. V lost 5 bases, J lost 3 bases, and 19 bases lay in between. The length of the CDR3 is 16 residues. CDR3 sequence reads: CASSPSGGARYYGYTF. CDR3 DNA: TGTGCCAGCAGTCCATCTGGGGGGGCCAGATACTATGGCTACACCTTC.

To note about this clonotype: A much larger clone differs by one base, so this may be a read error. CDR3 DNA sequence: TGTGCCAGCAGTTACACCAGACTGCTTGGAGGTATAGGGGGGAACACTGAAGCTTTCTTT. This codes for CASSYTRLLGGIGGNTEAFF. The rearrangement links TRBV6-2 or TRBV6-3 to TRBJ1-1; D is perhaps TRBD1 (6 bases). The CDR3 is made up of 20 amino acids. Deletions cut 2 bases from V and 1 base from J, with 26 bases between. Germline CDR1 MNHEY, CDR2 SVGEGT.

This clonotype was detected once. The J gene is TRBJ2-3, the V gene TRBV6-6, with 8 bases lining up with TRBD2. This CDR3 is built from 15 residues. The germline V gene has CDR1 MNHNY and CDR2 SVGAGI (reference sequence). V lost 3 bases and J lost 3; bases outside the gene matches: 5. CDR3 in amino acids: CASSYQSGGTDTQYF. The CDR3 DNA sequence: TGTGCCAGCAGTTATCAGTCGGGGGGGACAGATACGCAGTATTTT.

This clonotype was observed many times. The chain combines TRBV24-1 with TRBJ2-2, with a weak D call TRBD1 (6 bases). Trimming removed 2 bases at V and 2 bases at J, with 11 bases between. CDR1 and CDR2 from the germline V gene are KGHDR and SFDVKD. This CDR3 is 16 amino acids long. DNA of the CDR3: TGTGCCACCAGTGATTACCGGGACACCAACACCGGGGAGCTGTTTTTT. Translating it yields CATSDYRDTNTGELFF.

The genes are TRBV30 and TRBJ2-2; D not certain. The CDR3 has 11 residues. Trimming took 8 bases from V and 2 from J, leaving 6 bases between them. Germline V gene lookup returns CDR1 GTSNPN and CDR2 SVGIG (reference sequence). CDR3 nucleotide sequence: TGTGCCCCGGACAACACCGGGGAGCTGTTTTTT. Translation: CAPDNTGELFF. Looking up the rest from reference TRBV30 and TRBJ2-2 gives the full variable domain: SQTIHQWPATLVQPVGSPLSLECTVEGTSNPNLYWYRQAAGRGLQLLFYSVGIGQISSEVPQNLSASRPQDRQFILSSKKLLLSDSGFYLCAPDNTGELFFGEGSRLTVL.

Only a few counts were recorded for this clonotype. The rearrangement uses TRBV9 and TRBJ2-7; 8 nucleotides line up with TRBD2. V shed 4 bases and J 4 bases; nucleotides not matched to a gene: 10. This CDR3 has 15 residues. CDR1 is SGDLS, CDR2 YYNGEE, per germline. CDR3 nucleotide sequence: TGTGCCAGCAGCCCACAGAGCGGGAGTTTATACGAGCAGTACTTC. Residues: CASSPQSGSLYEQYF.

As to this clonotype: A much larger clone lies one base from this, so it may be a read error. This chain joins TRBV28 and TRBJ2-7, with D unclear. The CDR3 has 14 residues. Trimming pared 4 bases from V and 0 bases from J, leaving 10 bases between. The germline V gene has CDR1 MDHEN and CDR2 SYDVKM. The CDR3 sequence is CASSSEDRSYEQYF. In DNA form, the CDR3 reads TGTGCCAGCAGTTCCGAGGACCGCTCCTACGAGCAGTACTTC.

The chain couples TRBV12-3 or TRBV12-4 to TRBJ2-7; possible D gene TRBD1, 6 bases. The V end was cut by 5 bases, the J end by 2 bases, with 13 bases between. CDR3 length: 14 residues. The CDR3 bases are TGTGCCAGCAGTCCCGGGACATTCACCTACGAGCAGTACTTC. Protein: CASSPGTFTYEQYF.

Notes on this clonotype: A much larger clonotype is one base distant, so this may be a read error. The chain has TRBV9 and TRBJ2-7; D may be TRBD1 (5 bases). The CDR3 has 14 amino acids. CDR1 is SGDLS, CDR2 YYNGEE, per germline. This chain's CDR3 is CASGVGDSSYEQYF. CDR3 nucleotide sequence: TGTGCCAGCGGCGTGGGTGACAGCTCCTACGAGCAGTACTTC.

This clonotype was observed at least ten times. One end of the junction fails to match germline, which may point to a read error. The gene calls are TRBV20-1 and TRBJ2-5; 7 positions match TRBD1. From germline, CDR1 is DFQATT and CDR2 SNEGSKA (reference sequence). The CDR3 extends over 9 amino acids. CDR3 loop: CSARTGWNF. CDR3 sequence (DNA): TGCAGTGCCAGGACAGGATGGAACTTC.

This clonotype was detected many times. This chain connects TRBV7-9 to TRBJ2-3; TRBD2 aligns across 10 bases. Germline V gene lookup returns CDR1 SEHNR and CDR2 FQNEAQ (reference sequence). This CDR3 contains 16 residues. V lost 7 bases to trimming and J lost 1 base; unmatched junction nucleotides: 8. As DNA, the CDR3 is TGTGCCAGCACCTTCCTCAGCGGGGGGGGCACAGATACGCAGTATTTT. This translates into CASTFLSGGGTDTQYF.

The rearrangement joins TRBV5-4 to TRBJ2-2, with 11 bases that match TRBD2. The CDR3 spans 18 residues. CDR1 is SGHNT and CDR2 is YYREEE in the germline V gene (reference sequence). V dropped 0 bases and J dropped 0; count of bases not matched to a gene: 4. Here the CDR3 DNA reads TGTGCCAGCAGCTTGGGCCCGGGACTAGCGGCGAACACCGGGGAGCTGTTTTTT. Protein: CASSLGPGLAANTGELFF.

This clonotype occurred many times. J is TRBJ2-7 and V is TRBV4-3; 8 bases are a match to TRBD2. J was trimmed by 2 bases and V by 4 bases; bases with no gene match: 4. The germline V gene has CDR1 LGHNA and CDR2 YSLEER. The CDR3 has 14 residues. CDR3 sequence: CASSPGLVAYEQYF. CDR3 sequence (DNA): TGCGCCAGCAGCCCGGGACTAGTTGCCTACGAGCAGTACTTC.

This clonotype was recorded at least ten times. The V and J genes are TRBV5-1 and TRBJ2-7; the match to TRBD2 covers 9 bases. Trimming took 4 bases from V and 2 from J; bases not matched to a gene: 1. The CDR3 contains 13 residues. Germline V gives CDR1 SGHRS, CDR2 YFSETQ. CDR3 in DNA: TGCGCCAGCAGCGGGACTAGCCCCTACGAGCAGTACTTC. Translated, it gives CASSGTSPYEQYF.

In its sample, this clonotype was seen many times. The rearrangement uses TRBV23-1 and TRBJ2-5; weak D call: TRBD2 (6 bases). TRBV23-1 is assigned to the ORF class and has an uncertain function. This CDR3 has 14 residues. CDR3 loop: CPLGSGGAQETQYF. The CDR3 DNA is TGCCCCCTTGGGTCCGGCGGGGCCCAAGAGACCCAGTACTTC.

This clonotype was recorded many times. The CDR3 region is CASSWTGLGTEAFF. The DNA for the CDR3 is TGTGCCAGCAGCTGGACAGGCCTCGGCACTGAAGCTTTCTTT. V and J are TRBV6-2 or TRBV6-3 and TRBJ1-1, with 7 bases lining up with TRBD1. The J segment lost 4 bases and the V segment lost 6 bases, leaving 8 bases of the junction unmatched. This CDR3 is built from 14 residues. Germline V gene sequence: CDR1 MNHEY, CDR2 SVGEGT.